A selection of T cell receptor beta chains follows, all from one sample in a study of cytomegalovirus exposure and HLA in healthy donors. Clones were sequenced by immunoSEQ multiplex PCR, and TCRdb holds only the in-frame ones, with some missing. The sample yields 200,000 to 250,000 clones, 80% to 85% seen once. The specimen sequenced was PBMCs. The receptors derive from a woman aged 40 to 55 in good health and CMV-seronegative. Both conserved end residues are part of each CDR3. D genes are given only for firm matches. Part of the rows lack a size; the others show once, few, many or a class for expanded clones.

V: TRBV9; D: .; J: TRBJ2-3; size: .; CDR3: CASSALTGGDMQYF; DNA: TGTGCCAGCAGCGCATTGACCGGAGGAGATATGCAGTATTTT
V: TRBV27; D: .; J: TRBJ2-5; size: .; CDR3: CASSLSLLGETQYF; DNA: TGTGCCAGCAGTTTATCGTTGCTTGGCGAGACCCAGTACTTC
V: TRBV2; D: .; J: TRBJ2-7; size: .; CDR3: CASSPGTPGEQYF; DNA: TGTGCCAGCAGTCCGGGGACTCCGGGAGAGCAGTACTTC
V: TRBV4-1; D: TRBD2; J: TRBJ2-1; size: .; CDR3: CASSQGTSGSVYEQFF; DNA: TGCGCCAGCAGCCAAGGGACTAGCGGGAGTGTCTATGAGCAGTTCTTC
V: TRBV19; D: .; J: TRBJ1-4; size: .; CDR3: CASSILSYSNNEKLFF; DNA: TGTGCCAGTAGTATCCTCTCGTACAGCAATAATGAAAAACTGTTTTTT
V: TRBV9; D: TRBD2; J: TRBJ2-3; size: .; CDR3: CASSPPRGRAEADTQYF; DNA: TGTGCCAGCAGCCCCCCTCGCGGGAGGGCCGAGGCAGATACGCAGTATTTT
V: TRBV30; D: TRBD1; J: TRBJ1-5; size: few; CDR3: CAWRDRERSQPQHF; DNA: TGTGCCTGGAGAGACAGGGAGAGGTCTCAGCCCCAGCATTTT
V: TRBV2; D: .; J: TRBJ2-1; size: .; CDR3: CASITSGLGNEQFF; DNA: TGTGCCAGCATCACCAGCGGCCTCGGGAATGAGCAGTTCTTC
V: TRBV19; D: TRBD1; J: TRBJ2-6; size: .; CDR3: CATARGQGITGANVLTF; DNA: TGTGCCACCGCCCGGGGACAGGGGATTACTGGGGCCAACGTCCTGACTTTC
V: TRBV9; D: .; J: TRBJ2-7; size: .; CDR3: CASSVSAGAVSYEQYF; DNA: TGTGCCAGCAGCGTTTCAGCAGGGGCCGTTTCCTACGAGCAGTACTTC
V: TRBV28; D: .; J: TRBJ1-1; size: .; CDR3: CASSSRVGAFF; DNA: TGTGCCAGCAGTTCACGGGTGGGAGCTTTCTTT
V: TRBV15; D: .; J: TRBJ2-5; size: once; CDR3: CATSGQIQETQYF; DNA: TGTGCCACCAGCGGACAGATTCAAGAGACCCAGTACTTC
V: TRBV7-3; D: TRBD1; J: TRBJ2-7; size: .; CDR3: CASSPSGTGIDEQYF; DNA: TGTGCCAGCAGCCCCTCCGGGACAGGGATCGACGAGCAGTACTTC
V: TRBV5-1; D: TRBD2; J: TRBJ2-1; size: .; CDR3: CASSTFLAGGNNEQFF; DNA: TGCGCCAGCAGCACTTTCCTAGCGGGAGGTAACAATGAGCAGTTCTTC
V: TRBV27; D: .; J: TRBJ2-5; size: .; CDR3: CASRKELVGPGETQYF; DNA: TGTGCCAGCAGGAAAGAACTAGTTGGGCCGGGAGAGACCCAGTACTTC
V: TRBV5-8; D: .; J: TRBJ2-1; size: .; CDR3: CASSSGRGTTSYDEQFF; DNA: TGTGCCAGCAGCTCAGGGAGGGGGACGACTTCCTACGATGAGCAGTTCTTC
V: TRBV30; D: TRBD1; J: TRBJ1-6; size: .; CDR3: CACRDRVFHF; DNA: TGTGCCTGTAGAGACAGGGTATTCCACTTT
V: TRBV4-2; D: .; J: TRBJ1-1; size: few; CDR3: CASSQALVIRRTNTEAFF; DNA: TGTGCCAGCAGCCAAGCTTTGGTCATACGGAGAACGAACACTGAAGCTTTCTTT
V: TRBV18; D: .; J: TRBJ2-7; size: once; CDR3: CASSPALVRSTIGDEQYF; DNA: TGTGCCAGCTCACCAGCCCTTGTCCGGAGTACGATAGGGGACGAGCAGTACTTC
V: TRBV9; D: TRBD2; J: TRBJ2-3; size: .; CDR3: CASSVEMGGADTQYF; DNA: TGTGCCAGCAGCGTAGAAATGGGAGGGGCAGATACGCAGTATTTT